These 12 T cell receptor beta chains originate from one sample sequenced in a study of blood T cell repertoires in COVID-19. The table came from immunoSEQ multiplex PCR; TCRdb's copy has only in-frame clones and leaves some out. Seen here are over 45,000 clones, approximately 92% observed once, and the top ten hold under 45%. Sequences were obtained from peripheral blood. The source of these receptors is a woman between 55 and 75 years old with COVID-19, enrolled during active disease.

In DNA, the CDR3 is TGTGCCAGCAGCCAAGATGGACAGTATGGCTACACCTTC. Its translation: CASSQDGQYGYTF. This rearrangement joins TRBV14 to TRBJ1-2; perhaps TRBD1 as D (6 bases). This CDR3 contains 13 residues. Trimming cost V 0 bases and J 5 bases, with 7 bases left between them. The germline gives CDR1 SGHDN, CDR2 FVKESK.

The CDR3 reads CASSQGVTGGRLGSNQPQHF. DNA for the CDR3: TGCGCCAGCAGCCAAGGAGTAACAGGGGGGCGTTTAGGGAGCAATCAGCCCCAGCATTTT. This chain uses TRBV4-3 with TRBJ1-5; TRBD1 matches at 8 bases. This CDR3 contains 20 residues. V lost 1 base, J lost 1 base, and 15 bases stayed unmatched. Germline assignment: CDR1 LGHNA and CDR2 YSLEER.

This chain links TRBV9 with TRBJ2-1; 8 bases match TRBD2. Germline V gives CDR1 SGDLS, CDR2 YYNGEE. Trimming removed 0 bases from V and 9 bases from J; junction bases left unmatched: 11. This CDR3 has 16 amino acids. CDR3: CASSVAGRGKGGEQFF. Here the CDR3 DNA reads TGTGCCAGCAGCGTAGCCGGGAGGGGGAAGGGAGGTGAGCAGTTCTTC.

The V gene is TRBV6-6, the J gene TRBJ2-2, with 7 positions matching TRBD1. Looked up from germline, CDR1 is MNHNY and CDR2 is SVGAGI (reference sequence). Trimming removed 7 bases from V and 3 bases from J; junction bases left unmatched: 8. The CDR3 has 15 residues. The CDR3 loop reads CASTPGQAYTGELFF. CDR3 nucleotides: TGTGCCAGCACCCCCGGACAGGCCTACACCGGGGAGCTGTTTTTT.

The chain couples TRBV18 to TRBJ2-7, with 14 bases that match TRBD2. The CDR3 consists of 16 residues. V was clipped by 3 bases and J by 5 bases; unmatched bases: 6. Germline CDR1 KGHSH, CDR2 LQKENI. For the CDR3, the DNA is TGTGCCAGCTCACCCCGGACTAGCGGGAGGAGCGACGAGCAGTACTTC. Encoded protein: CASSPRTSGRSDEQYF.

V gene TRBV10-1 combines with J gene TRBJ1-1; 8 nucleotides align to TRBD1. V shed 6 bases, J shed 5 bases, and the junction held 8 bases outside the gene matches. From germline, CDR1 is WNHNN and CDR2 SYGVQD (reference sequence). The CDR3 runs 14 residues. The DNA for the CDR3 is TGCGCCAGCAGAAAGGACAGGGAGAAGACTGAAGCTTTCTTT. Translated, it gives CASRKDREKTEAFF.

CDR3 residues: CASSLMAGNTEAFF. The CDR3 bases are TGTGCCAGCAGCTTAATGGCAGGGAACACTGAAGCTTTCTTT. This chain joins TRBV7-9 and TRBJ1-1, with D uncertain. V was trimmed by 2 bases and J by 1 base, leaving 8 bases between them. This CDR3 has 14 amino acids. The germline V gene encodes CDR1 SEHNR and CDR2 FQNEAQ (reference sequence).

V gene TRBV7-8 combines with J gene TRBJ2-7; perhaps TRBD2 as D (7 bases). Germline assignment: CDR1 SGHVS and CDR2 FQNEAQ. The CDR3 is 18 residues long. V lost 4 bases and J 0 bases, leaving 22 bases between the germline ends. The CDR3 here is CASSSGRGRGQSSYEQYF. The CDR3 region has the DNA TGTGCCAGCAGCTCAGGGAGGGGGAGAGGGCAAAGCTCCTACGAGCAGTACTTC. The variable domain in full, completed from reference TRBV7-8 and TRBJ2-7, reads GAGVSQSPRYKVAKRGQDVALRCDPISGHVSLFWYQQALGQGPEFLTYFQNEAQLDKSGLPSDRFFAERPEGSVSTLKIQRTQQEDSAVYLCASSSGRGRGQSSYEQYFGPGTRLTVT.

The chain combines TRBV20-1 with TRBJ2-1; possibly TRBD2 for D (6 bases). Germline-derived CDR1 and CDR2 are DFQATT and SNEGSKA (reference sequence). CDR3 length equals 13 residues. V was cut by 3 bases and J by 7 bases, with 13 bases left in between. Here the CDR3 reads CSASGLARNEQFF. The CDR3 region has the DNA TGCAGTGCTAGTGGGCTAGCGAGAAATGAGCAGTTCTTC.

The V call is TRBV6-5, the J call TRBJ1-5; no clear D. The germline V and J ends were trimmed by 5 bases and 3 bases, with 11 bases remaining between them. CDR1 is MNHEY and CDR2 is SVGAGI in the germline V gene. There are 14 residues in the CDR3. The CDR3 DNA sequence: TGTGCCAGCAGTACCCGGCAGGACAATCAGCCCCAGCATTTT. Its protein product is CASSTRQDNQPQHF.

The genes are TRBV19 and TRBJ2-3, with a possible D match to TRBD1 (6 bases). The CDR3 is 15 residues long. Germline V lookup: CDR1 LNHDA, CDR2 SQIVND (reference sequence). V was pared by 1 base and J by 1 base, with 9 bases between. The CDR3 reads CASSIVAGGTDTQYF. The CDR3 DNA sequence: TGTGCCAGTAGTATAGTGGCAGGGGGCACAGATACGCAGTATTTT.

The rearrangement joins TRBV3-1 (or the pseudogene TRBV3-2) to TRBJ1-1; TRBD1 is a possible D gene (5 bases). Germline CDR1 reads LGHDT; CDR2 reads YNNKEL (reference sequence). The CDR3 spans 17 residues. V lost 1 base and J 5 bases, leaving 20 bases between the germline ends. The CDR3: CASSQAVGGRSETEAFF. As DNA, the CDR3 is TGTGCCAGCAGCCAAGCCGTTGGGGGGAGGTCGGAGACTGAAGCTTTCTTT.